The 22 T cell receptor beta chains listed next were all sequenced from one sample in a study of siplizumab effects on memory and regulatory T cells. Repertoires were generated with immunoSEQ multiplex PCR, while TCRdb's copy carries only in-frame clones and drops some. The table has roughly 100,000 clones, over 85% seen once. Material: Tregs sorted from blood. These receptor sequences come from a human donor in good health.

The chain recombines TRBV6-6 with TRBJ2-1, with unresolved D. Germline CDR1 MNHNY, CDR2 SVGAGI (reference sequence). The CDR3 has 11 amino acids. Deletions cut 2 bases from V and 8 bases from J, with 4 bases between. The CDR3 loop reads CASSYIDEQFF. CDR3 coding DNA: TGTGCCAGCAGTTACATCGATGAGCAGTTCTTC.

In DNA, the CDR3 is TGTGCCAGCAGCTTGCGGGAGGTTACCAAAAACATTCAGTACTTC. This translates into CASSLREVTKNIQYF. This sequence joins TRBV5-6 and TRBJ2-4, with 7 bases identical to TRBD2. The V and J ends lost 1 base and 2 bases, in that order; junction bases with no gene match: 3. The germline V gene has CDR1 SGHDT and CDR2 YYEEEE. This CDR3 region has 15 residues.

This chain uses TRBV5-1 with TRBJ1-2; no firm D call. Germline V CDR1 and CDR2: SGHRS, YFSETQ. V shed 0 bases and J shed 4 bases, with 13 bases lying between them. CDR3 length: 15 residues. The CDR3 DNA reads TGCGCCAGCAGCTTGGGGCCCCTCGAAAGCTATGGCTACACCTTC. This sequence encodes CASSLGPLESYGYTF.

The CDR3 DNA reads TGTGCCAGCAGCTCAACAACGGGGGTTGGGCATTTT. Protein: CASSSTTGVGHF. The V and J genes are TRBV28 and TRBJ1-5, with a possible D match to TRBD1 (5 bases). V lost 6 bases and J 15 bases, leaving 18 bases between the germline ends. There are 12 residues in the CDR3. The germline V gene has CDR1 MDHEN and CDR2 SYDVKM. Full variable domain (remainder filled in from reference TRBV28 and TRBJ1-5): DVKVTQSSRYLVKRTGEKVFLECVQDMDHENMFWYRQDPGLGLRLIYFSYDVKMKEKGDIPEGYSVSREKKERFSLILESASTNQTSMYLCASSSTTGVGHFGDGTRLSIL.

The rearrangement links TRBV27 to TRBJ1-1, with 9 bases matching TRBD1. The V and J ends lost 5 bases and 6 bases, in that order; junction bases with no gene match: 7. This CDR3 is built from 14 residues. Germline V gene data show CDR1 as MNHEY and CDR2 as SMNVEV (reference sequence). The CDR3 protein is CASSLDRGYPEAFF. The CDR3 DNA reads as TGTGCCAGCAGTCTGGACAGGGGTTATCCTGAAGCTTTCTTT.

This clone occurred a few times. The V and J genes are TRBV30 and TRBJ1-2, with D perhaps TRBD1 (6 bases). Germline V gene lookup returns CDR1 GTSNPN and CDR2 SVGIG (reference sequence). V was shortened by 0 bases and J by 8 bases, with 7 bases between the two germline ends. The CDR3 contains 11 residues. CDR3 in amino acids: CAWSVQGGYTF. The CDR3, as DNA: TGTGCCTGGAGTGTCCAGGGGGGCTACACCTTC.

The chain links TRBV15 to TRBJ1-5; 10 bases are a match to TRBD1. CDR1 and CDR2 (germline): LNHNV, YYDKDF (reference sequence). The CDR3 sequence is 16 residues long. The V and J ends lost 2 bases and 9 bases, in that order; junction bases with no gene match: 10. DNA of the CDR3: TGTGCCACCAGCAGAAGAGGACAGGGGGGACCCCGGCCCCAGCATTTT. Translating it yields CATSRRGQGGPRPQHF. The full variable domain, with the rest looked up from reference TRBV15 and TRBJ1-5, is DAMVIQNPRYQVTQFGKPVTLSCSQTLNHNVMYWYQQKSSQAPKLLFHYYDKDFNNEADTPDNFQSRRPNTSFCFLDIRSPGLGDTAMYLCATSRRGQGGPRPQHFGDGTRLSIL.

The chain recombines TRBV7-9 with TRBJ1-1; D is perhaps TRBD1 (5 bases). In germline, CDR1 is SEHNR, CDR2 FQNEAQ (reference sequence). This CDR3 is 17 amino acids long. The ends were cut back, 5 bases at V and 0 bases at J, with 19 bases in the middle. The CDR3 sequence is CASSGPPGPTMNTEAFF. In DNA form, the CDR3 reads TGTGCCAGCAGCGGGCCTCCAGGGCCTACTATGAACACTGAAGCTTTCTTT.

The CDR3 region has the DNA TGTGCCAGCAGTTTTCGCTCTCCTTCGGCGCGACGGAGGAACTATGGCTACACCTTC. The encoded protein is CASSFRSPSARRRNYGYTF. The gene calls are TRBV27 and TRBJ1-2; no reliable D call. The CDR3 is 19 amino acids. Germline V gene lookup returns CDR1 MNHEY and CDR2 SMNVEV (reference sequence). V was clipped by 3 bases and J by 2 bases, with 25 bases between them.

J is TRBJ1-5 and V is TRBV27; D possibly corresponds to TRBD1 (5 bases). The V end lost 8 bases, the J end lost 0 bases, and 17 bases lay between the germline ends. CDR3 length equals 16 residues. Germline CDR1 is MNHEY and CDR2 is SMNVEV (reference sequence). CDR3 in amino acids: CASRQGGFFSNQPQHF. The CDR3 DNA sequence: TGTGCCAGCCGGCAGGGAGGATTCTTTAGCAATCAGCCCCAGCATTTT.

This sequence joins TRBV27 and TRBJ1-6; possibly TRBD1 for D (5 bases). CDR3 length: 16 amino acids. The ends were cut back, 6 bases at V and 5 bases at J, with 17 bases in the middle. Germline lookup yields CDR1 MNHEY and CDR2 SMNVEV (reference sequence). The CDR3 sequence: CASRPNLRQHNSPLHF. CDR3 coding DNA: TGTGCCAGCAGACCTAATCTTCGACAGCATAATTCACCCCTCCACTTT.

The V call is TRBV7-9, the J call TRBJ2-7; tentative D call: TRBD2 (6 bases). V was shortened by 3 bases and J by 6 bases, with 9 bases between the two germline ends. This CDR3 region has 12 residues. The germline V gene encodes CDR1 SEHNR and CDR2 FQNEAQ (reference sequence). CDR3 in DNA: TGTGCCAGCAGCTTGACTAGTGGCGAGCAGTACTTC. This translates into CASSLTSGEQYF.

This clone was seen only once. This chain uses TRBV5-6 with TRBJ2-2; a weak D match, TRBD1 (5 bases). Trimming removed 0 bases from V and 6 bases from J, with 9 bases in between. The CDR3 covers 14 residues. The germline V gene encodes CDR1 SGHDT and CDR2 YYEEEE. CDR3 sequence (DNA): TGTGCCAGCAGCTTGGTAGGGGTATCCGGGGAGCTGTTTTTT. Its translation: CASSLVGVSGELFF.

The J gene is TRBJ2-7, the V gene TRBV5-4; D not resolved. The germline CDR1 and CDR2 sequences are SGHNT and YYREEE (reference sequence). Trimming cost V 3 bases and J 0 bases, with 13 bases left between them. CDR3 length: 15 amino acids. The CDR3 bases are TGTGCCAGCAGCTCATCACCCACCGGCTCCTACGAGCAGTACTTC. Protein: CASSSSPTGSYEQYF.

There are a few counts of this clone. The chain recombines TRBV29-1 with TRBJ2-1; D is unresolved. The length of the CDR3 is 12 residues. Trimming took 6 bases from V and 8 from J, leaving 14 bases between them. Germline CDR1 SQVTM, CDR2 ANQGSEA. In DNA, the CDR3 is TGCAGCGTCCTTAAACGGTCGTATGAGCAGTTCTTC. Its translation is CSVLKRSYEQFF.

This clone showed up just a few times. The chain is built from TRBV27 and TRBJ1-1, with D unclear. Germline values: CDR1 MNHEY, CDR2 SMNVEV (reference sequence). This CDR3 region has 14 residues. The V and J ends lost 7 bases and 1 base respectively, with 13 bases between them. CDR3 amino acids: CASKNLQPNTEAFF. DNA of the CDR3: TGTGCCAGCAAGAACCTACAGCCGAACACTGAAGCTTTCTTT.

This clone was recorded only once. The chain links TRBV30 to TRBJ1-2, with D possibly TRBD1 on 5 matching bases. There are 13 residues in the CDR3. V was shortened by 5 bases and J by 7 bases, with 17 bases between the two germline ends. From germline, CDR1 is GTSNPN and CDR2 SVGIG (reference sequence). This CDR3 is CAWARGVWGGYTF. The CDR3 DNA reads TGTGCCTGGGCACGGGGGGTCTGGGGTGGCTACACCTTC.

This clone was picked up one time. V usage is TRBV19 and J usage is TRBJ1-1; 9 bases are a match to TRBD1. After removal of 2 bases from V and 1 base from J, the junction contained 5 bases not matched to a gene. Germline loops: CDR1 LNHDA, CDR2 SQIVND (reference sequence). This CDR3 has 16 residues. For the CDR3, the DNA is TGTGCCAGTAGTATAAGGACAGGGGCCCGGAACACTGAAGCTTTCTTT. Translated, it gives CASSIRTGARNTEAFF.

The table lists this clone with a count of one. The V gene is TRBV7-9, the J gene TRBJ2-7; the D call may be TRBD1 or TRBD2 (5 bases each). CDR1 and CDR2 from the germline V gene are SEHNR and FQNEAQ (reference sequence). The CDR3 spans 15 residues. V lost 7 bases, J lost 6 bases, and 22 bases lay in between. Written as DNA, the CDR3 is TGTGCCAGCATCCCTTTCGGGGCGGGTGATGGCGAGCAGTACTTC. The encoded protein is CASIPFGAGDGEQYF.

This rearrangement joins TRBV2 to TRBJ1-2; D remains ambiguous. Trimming removed 3 bases at V and 3 bases at J, with 5 bases between. Germline V gives CDR1 SNHLY, CDR2 FYNNEI. The CDR3 loop spans 12 amino acids. As DNA, the CDR3 is TGTGCCAGCAGTGATGAGGACTATGGCTACACCTTC. Encoded protein: CASSDEDYGYTF.

The chain uses TRBV7-9 and TRBJ1-1, with D perhaps matching TRBD1 (6 bases). The V end lost 3 bases, the J end lost 4 bases, and 12 bases lay between the germline ends. This CDR3 has 14 residues. Per germline, CDR1 SEHNR and CDR2 FQNEAQ (reference sequence). CDR3 bases: TGTGCCAGCAGCTTTGGGACGGGGGCCACTGAAGCTTTCTTT. It is translated as CASSFGTGATEAFF.

The rearrangement joins TRBV7-9 to TRBJ2-5; TRBD2 is a possible D gene (6 bases). V dropped 5 bases and J dropped 0 bases, with 16 bases sitting between them. Germline assignment: CDR1 SEHNR and CDR2 FQNEAQ (reference sequence). This CDR3 region has 16 residues. CDR3 sequence: CASSPRGGGYQETQYF. The CDR3 DNA is TGTGCCAGCAGCCCCCGGGGAGGCGGATACCAAGAGACCCAGTACTTC. Using reference TRBV7-9 and TRBJ2-5 for the parts outside the CDR3, the full variable domain is DTGVSQNPRHKITKRGQNVTFRCDPISEHNRLYWYRQTLGQGPEFLTYFQNEAQLEKSRLLSDRFSAERPKGSFSTLEIQRTEQGDSAMYLCASSPRGGGYQETQYFGPGTRLLVL.